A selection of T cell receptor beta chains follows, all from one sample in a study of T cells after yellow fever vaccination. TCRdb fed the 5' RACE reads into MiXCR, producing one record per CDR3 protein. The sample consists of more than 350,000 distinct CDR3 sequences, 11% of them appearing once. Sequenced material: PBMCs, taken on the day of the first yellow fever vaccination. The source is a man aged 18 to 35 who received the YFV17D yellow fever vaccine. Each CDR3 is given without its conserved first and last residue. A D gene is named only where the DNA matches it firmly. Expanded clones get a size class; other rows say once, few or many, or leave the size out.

CDR3 protein: SASRGTYNEQF; CDR3 length: 11; D gene: -; clone size: -; V gene: TRBV20-1; J gene: TRBJ2-1
CDR3 protein: ASSDSRMSGELF; CDR3 length: 12; D gene: -; clone size: many; V gene: TRBV6-4; J gene: TRBJ2-2
CDR3 protein: SASDPRQGSYNEQF; CDR3 length: 14; D gene: -; clone size: -; V gene: TRBV20-1; J gene: TRBJ2-1
CDR3 protein: ASSLSTNDGTDTQY; CDR3 length: 14; D gene: -; clone size: -; V gene: TRBV5-1; J gene: TRBJ2-3
CDR3 protein: ASSLGIRSGTADTQY; CDR3 length: 15; D gene: TRBD1; clone size: -; V gene: TRBV5-1; J gene: TRBJ2-3
CDR3 protein: ASSTGGFTEAF; CDR3 length: 11; D gene: TRBD1; clone size: few; V gene: TRBV12-3/TRBV12-4; J gene: TRBJ1-1
CDR3 protein: ASRQKTAGTPQETQY; CDR3 length: 15; D gene: -; clone size: -; V gene: TRBV6-2/TRBV6-3; J gene: TRBJ2-5
CDR3 protein: ATSKAPTGSSEAF; CDR3 length: 13; D gene: -; clone size: -; V gene: TRBV15; J gene: TRBJ1-1
CDR3 protein: ASSYNRQNEQF; CDR3 length: 11; D gene: -; clone size: -; V gene: TRBV6-5; J gene: TRBJ2-1
CDR3 protein: ASSLILAGGSYNEQF; CDR3 length: 15; D gene: TRBD2; clone size: -; V gene: TRBV7-2; J gene: TRBJ2-1
CDR3 protein: ASSSLRTGDSPLH; CDR3 length: 13; D gene: -; clone size: few; V gene: TRBV21-1; J gene: TRBJ1-6
CDR3 protein: ASSQAGGGEQF; CDR3 length: 11; D gene: TRBD2; clone size: -; V gene: TRBV14; J gene: TRBJ2-1
CDR3 protein: ASKYEGLGQPQH; CDR3 length: 12; D gene: -; clone size: -; V gene: TRBV5-8; J gene: TRBJ1-5
CDR3 protein: ASSFDRGQGQPQH; CDR3 length: 13; D gene: TRBD1; clone size: few; V gene: TRBV7-2; J gene: TRBJ1-5
CDR3 protein: ASSIIGQETQY; CDR3 length: 11; D gene: -; clone size: -; V gene: TRBV19; J gene: TRBJ2-5
CDR3 protein: CARVPGTGATGELF; CDR3 length: 14; D gene: TRBD1; clone size: -; V gene: TRBV20-1; J gene: TRBJ2-2
CDR3 protein: ACSGSGANVLT; CDR3 length: 11; D gene: -; clone size: -; V gene: TRBV30; J gene: TRBJ2-6
CDR3 protein: ASSLAGAAGYNEQF; CDR3 length: 14; D gene: -; clone size: many; V gene: TRBV5-1; J gene: TRBJ2-1
CDR3 protein: ATSGTGTTSGTTRDTQY; CDR3 length: 17; D gene: -; clone size: -; V gene: TRBV15; J gene: TRBJ2-3
CDR3 protein: AISGTGRLENTIY; CDR3 length: 13; D gene: TRBD1; clone size: -; V gene: TRBV10-3; J gene: TRBJ1-3
CDR3 protein: ASRTATGERNEQF; CDR3 length: 13; D gene: TRBD1; clone size: many; V gene: TRBV5-1; J gene: TRBJ2-1
CDR3 protein: ASSFPRGGAYNEQF; CDR3 length: 14; D gene: -; clone size: few; V gene: TRBV13; J gene: TRBJ2-1
CDR3 protein: ASSDPTSGSVKPF; CDR3 length: 13; D gene: TRBD2; clone size: few; V gene: TRBV6-2/TRBV6-3; J gene: TRBJ2-1
CDR3 protein: ASSLFSGTLNTEAF; CDR3 length: 14; D gene: -; clone size: -; V gene: TRBV7-2; J gene: TRBJ1-1
CDR3 protein: ASGLNSNVNLRYGYT; CDR3 length: 15; D gene: -; clone size: -; V gene: TRBV12-5; J gene: TRBJ1-2
CDR3 protein: ASSPGAQETQY; CDR3 length: 11; D gene: -; clone size: -; V gene: TRBV7-9; J gene: TRBJ2-5
CDR3 protein: ASSMTSGIETQY; CDR3 length: 12; D gene: TRBD2; clone size: few; V gene: TRBV19; J gene: TRBJ2-5
CDR3 protein: ASSLAFLRGRDSTEAF; CDR3 length: 16; D gene: TRBD1; clone size: many; V gene: TRBV7-2; J gene: TRBJ1-1
CDR3 protein: SADSGNTIY; CDR3 length: 9; D gene: -; clone size: few; V gene: TRBV20-1; J gene: TRBJ1-3
CDR3 protein: ASSQEGMNTEAF; CDR3 length: 12; D gene: -; clone size: -; V gene: TRBV7-2; J gene: TRBJ1-1
CDR3 protein: ASSQELSSRMFTGELF; CDR3 length: 16; D gene: -; clone size: few; V gene: TRBV4-1; J gene: TRBJ2-2
CDR3 protein: ASSYTSPGGTEAF; CDR3 length: 13; D gene: -; clone size: few; V gene: TRBV5-1; J gene: TRBJ1-1
CDR3 protein: ASSYRQGTLAKNIQY; CDR3 length: 15; D gene: -; clone size: -; V gene: TRBV6-2/TRBV6-3; J gene: TRBJ2-4
CDR3 protein: ASSSHGDRERSPLH; CDR3 length: 14; D gene: TRBD1; clone size: few; V gene: TRBV9; J gene: TRBJ1-6
CDR3 protein: ASSQRLLSRQGDSPLH; CDR3 length: 16; D gene: TRBD1; clone size: few; V gene: TRBV4-3; J gene: TRBJ1-6
CDR3 protein: ASSLAVTGELF; CDR3 length: 11; D gene: -; clone size: many; V gene: TRBV11-3; J gene: TRBJ2-2
CDR3 protein: ASSLGGARSNQPQH; CDR3 length: 14; D gene: -; clone size: -; V gene: TRBV7-9; J gene: TRBJ1-5
CDR3 protein: ATSRAGQGEKLF; CDR3 length: 12; D gene: -; clone size: -; V gene: TRBV15; J gene: TRBJ1-4
CDR3 protein: ASSLTQVNTEAF; CDR3 length: 12; D gene: -; clone size: -; V gene: TRBV28; J gene: TRBJ1-1
CDR3 protein: ASSLRGAENTEAF; CDR3 length: 13; D gene: -; clone size: -; V gene: TRBV5-1; J gene: TRBJ1-1
CDR3 protein: SARDIGTIGAF; CDR3 length: 11; D gene: -; clone size: few; V gene: TRBV20-1; J gene: TRBJ1-1
CDR3 protein: ASSLGSGETQY; CDR3 length: 11; D gene: -; clone size: -; V gene: TRBV5-1; J gene: TRBJ2-5
CDR3 protein: ASSYSMTGDTEAF; CDR3 length: 13; D gene: TRBD1; clone size: few; V gene: TRBV6-5; J gene: TRBJ1-1
CDR3 protein: ASSSVTDTQY; CDR3 length: 10; D gene: -; clone size: few; V gene: TRBV7-9; J gene: TRBJ2-3
CDR3 protein: ATSTSGVYNEQF; CDR3 length: 12; D gene: TRBD2; clone size: many; V gene: TRBV15; J gene: TRBJ2-1
CDR3 protein: ASSSGGGGYGYT; CDR3 length: 12; D gene: -; clone size: few; V gene: TRBV11-2; J gene: TRBJ1-2
CDR3 protein: ASSSQGSPGELF; CDR3 length: 12; D gene: -; clone size: -; V gene: TRBV5-1; J gene: TRBJ2-2
CDR3 protein: ASSQGDWSGSPLH; CDR3 length: 13; D gene: -; clone size: -; V gene: TRBV4-3; J gene: TRBJ1-6
CDR3 protein: ASSAETGGFVRQF; CDR3 length: 13; D gene: TRBD1; clone size: few; V gene: TRBV5-1; J gene: TRBJ2-1
CDR3 protein: ASGASGGNTDTQY; CDR3 length: 13; D gene: TRBD2; clone size: few; V gene: TRBV5-1; J gene: TRBJ2-3
CDR3 protein: ASSLDGTLDTQY; CDR3 length: 12; D gene: -; clone size: many; V gene: TRBV7-2; J gene: TRBJ2-3
CDR3 protein: ASSQGARTLPGNEQF; CDR3 length: 15; D gene: -; clone size: few; V gene: TRBV4-3; J gene: TRBJ2-1
CDR3 protein: ASSMRVVVNEQF; CDR3 length: 12; D gene: -; clone size: few; V gene: TRBV19; J gene: TRBJ2-1
CDR3 protein: ASSLSEVNTEAF; CDR3 length: 12; D gene: -; clone size: many; V gene: TRBV12-3/TRBV12-4; J gene: TRBJ1-1
CDR3 protein: ASSPPAGEEETQY; CDR3 length: 13; D gene: -; clone size: -; V gene: TRBV5-8; J gene: TRBJ2-5
CDR3 protein: ASGSVVWNEQF; CDR3 length: 11; D gene: -; clone size: few; V gene: TRBV6-2/TRBV6-3; J gene: TRBJ2-1